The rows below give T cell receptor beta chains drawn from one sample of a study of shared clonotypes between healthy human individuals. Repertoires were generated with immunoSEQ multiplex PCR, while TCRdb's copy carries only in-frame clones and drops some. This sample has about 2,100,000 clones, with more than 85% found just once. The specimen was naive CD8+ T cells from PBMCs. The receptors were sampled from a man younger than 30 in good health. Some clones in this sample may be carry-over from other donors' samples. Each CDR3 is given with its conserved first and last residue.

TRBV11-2	CASSLSSSFFYEQYF
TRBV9	CASSVTVFYGYTF
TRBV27	CASSVHPDRGEAFF
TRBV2	CARADRENTGELFF
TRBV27	CAGSPGTSGRRDTQYF
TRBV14	CASSPSARGWEKLFF
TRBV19	CASRYNEKLFF
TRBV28	CASSPRDRTSGRTYEQYF
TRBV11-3	CASSARRDVGETQYF
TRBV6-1	CASSRTAGEGTEAFF
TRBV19	CASSIGVGTGGQPQHF
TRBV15	CATSRDAWLAGDNEQFF
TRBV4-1	CASSLGLAGEGSYEQYF
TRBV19	CASRPWGGTGNYGYTF
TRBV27	CASSLLATANDQPQHF
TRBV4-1	CASSQVSNTEAFF
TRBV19	CASSIGGVVGGANVLTF
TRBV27	CASSSYDRVDGYTF
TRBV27	CASSLYPGPIGNQPQHF
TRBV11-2	CASSLVTGSYEQYF
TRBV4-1	CASSQDETGWDTEAFF